The entry below describes one TCR beta chain. The data belong to a study of STAT5B mutations in CD4+ large granular lymphocyte leukemia. Germline lookup yields CDR1 MNHEY and CDR2 SMNVEV (reference sequence). The CDR3 runs 15 residues. The germline V and J ends were trimmed by 4 bases and 6 bases, with 16 bases remaining between them. The repertoire was sequenced with immunoSEQ multiplex PCR; TCRdb's copy has only in-frame clones and lacks some. The table records some 40,000 clones, 85% of them present only once. Sequencing was done on a sample of CD4+ T cells from blood buffy coats. The chain is built from TRBV27 and TRBJ1-5; tentatively, D is TRBD1 (6 bases). The sequence was collected from a human donor in good health. Written as DNA, the CDR3 is TGTGCCAGCAGTTCAGGGCTCCTCAGGGGTCAGCCCCAGCATTTT. The encoded protein is CASSSGLLRGQPQHF.